The present T cell receptor (beta chain) was sequenced within a study of beta chain features in type 1 diabetes. Findings and caveats of the study: When cDNA is sequenced, cells with high TCR expression could be over-represented. Moderate yet significant TCRB CDR3 shortening was seen in Type 1 diabetes patients in all four CD4+ subsets.

The CDR3 is 14 residues long. V was shortened by 3 bases and J by 6 bases, with 15 bases between the two germline ends. Per germline, CDR1 LGHNA and CDR2 YSLEER. Cell sorting via CD45RO/CCR7/CD25/CD127/CD95/CD27 was performed to obtain CD4+ naive, central memory, regulatory and stem cell-like memory cells. Expressed TCRB transcripts got sequenced, as all isolated RNA was reverse transcribed. Clones were read by immunoSEQ multiplex PCR, and TCRdb kept only the in-frame ones, dropping some. The sample lists 600,000 to 700,000 clones, roughly an eighth occurring once. On this clone itself: The antigen is unknown.

Sequencing input: naive CD4+ T cells from blood. This chain uses TRBV4-3 with TRBJ2-7, with D possibly being TRBD1 (6 bases). This clonotype was obtained from a man younger than 45 with type 1 diabetes. Here the CDR3 DNA reads TGCGCCAGCAGCCATTCTTACAGGGCTGGCGAGCAGTACTTC. Encoded protein: CASSHSYRAGEQYF.